Listed below are T cell receptor beta chains from one sample, sequenced in a study of naive and memory T cell subsets. MiXCR, applied by TCRdb to the UMI-ligation and nested PCR reads, yields one record per CDR3 protein. In the table there are some 150,000 distinct CDR3 sequences, 15% to 20% of which are singletons. What was sequenced was naive CD4+ T cells from blood. The receptors stem from a human donor in good health. The CDR3 runs from the conserved cysteine through the conserved F or W. The D gene is left open where the match is weak. A clone size is listed for some rows: how often the clone was seen (once, few, many), or a class if it is expanded.

V	size	D	J	DNA	CDR3
TRBV19	few	-	TRBJ2-7	TGTGCCAGTAGTACGCGCTCCGAGCAGTACTTC	CASSTRSEQYF
TRBV12-3/TRBV12-4	-	-	TRBJ1-1	TGTGCCAGCAGTTTCTTGACGACTGAAGCTTTCTTT	CASSFLTTEAFF
TRBV5-1	few	TRBD2	TRBJ2-7	TGCGCCAGCAGCTTGGCCGGGACTAATATCTACGAGCAGTACTTC	CASSLAGTNIYEQYF
TRBV6-2/TRBV6-3	many	-	TRBJ2-4	TGTGCCAGCCACAAAGGGGGACGGAGCATTCAGTACTTC	CASHKGGRSIQYF
TRBV19	many	TRBD2	TRBJ2-2	TGTGCCAGTAGACAGCGGGAGGCCGGGGAGCTGTTTTTT	CASRQREAGELFF
TRBV5-1	-	-	TRBJ2-7	TGCGCCAGCAGCTTGGTCCAGGCTGCCTACGAGCAGTACTTC	CASSLVQAAYEQYF
TRBV5-5	few	TRBD2	TRBJ2-7	TGTGCCAGCAGCTTGGATGTCGGGAGGGCCTTATACGAGCAGTACTTC	CASSLDVGRALYEQYF
TRBV20-1	once	TRBD1	TRBJ1-5	TGCAGTGCTAGAGATCGGCGTGTAACAGGGGGCAGTCAGCCCCAGCATTTT	CSARDRRVTGGSQPQHF
TRBV2	few	-	TRBJ2-1	TGTGCCAGCAGTGGGGGTCTAGCCGATGAGCAGTTCTTC	CASSGGLADEQFF
TRBV20-1	-	TRBD2	TRBJ2-2	TGCAGTGCTTTAGCGGGAGTCTCCGGGGAGCTGTTTTTT	CSALAGVSGELFF
TRBV23-1	many	TRBD2	TRBJ2-3	TGCGCCAGCAGTCCGACTAGCGCTGCCACAGATACGCAGTATTTT	CASSPTSAATDTQYF
TRBV7-2	-	-	TRBJ2-3	TGTGCCAGTTCGGATACTAGCACAGATACGCAGTATTTT	CASSDTSTDTQYF
TRBV20-1	few	-	TRBJ1-5	TGCAGTGCTAGAGCCCCCATAAGGGGTCATCAGCCCCAGCATTTT	CSARAPIRGHQPQHF
TRBV4-1	few	TRBD2	TRBJ2-1	TGCGCCAGCAGCGAGCTAGCGGGAGCGTACAATGAGCAGTTCTTC	CASSELAGAYNEQFF
TRBV7-6	-	TRBD1	TRBJ1-5	TGTGCCAGCAGCCTAAGGGGACAGCAAACGGATCAGCCCCAGCATTTT	CASSLRGQQTDQPQHF
TRBV24-1	few	-	TRBJ2-1	TGTGCCACCAGTGACTCTGGACGGGACTACAATGAGCAGTTCTTC	CATSDSGRDYNEQFF
TRBV4-1	-	-	TRBJ2-5	TGCGCCAGCAGCCAAGCAGGACTCCCAGAGACCCAGTACTTC	CASSQAGLPETQYF
TRBV28	-	-	TRBJ2-6	TGTGCCAGCAGTTTATCAGGATCTCACGGGGCCAACGTCCTGACTTTC	CASSLSGSHGANVLTF
TRBV20-1	many	TRBD1	TRBJ2-3	TGCAGTGCTAGGTGGGGACAGCTCACAGATACGCAGTATTTT	CSARWGQLTDTQYF
TRBV7-2	-	-	TRBJ2-7	TGTGCCAGCAGCTTACGGCGGGGAGCCTACGAGCAGTACTTC	CASSLRRGAYEQYF
TRBV24-1	-	TRBD2	TRBJ2-5	TGTGCCACCAGTGAATCGGGACTAGCCCGAGAGACCCAGTACTTC	CATSESGLARETQYF
TRBV10-2	-	TRBD1	TRBJ1-1	TGCGCCAGCAGTGATCGAGGACAGGTGTTCTTT	CASSDRGQVFF
TRBV11-1	-	-	TRBJ2-3	TGTGCCAGCCAGCGAGCAAGAGGGGGAGATACGCAGTATTTT	CASQRARGGDTQYF